This T cell receptor beta chain is drawn from a study of T cell responses to AZD1222 COVID-19 vaccine. General study findings and limits: Possibly, clonal diversity was underestimated; donors were largely white British and included more females. Seropositive status at baseline applied to only a handful of AZD1222 recipients.

CDR1 and CDR2 (germline): ENHRY, SYGVKD. The CDR3 loop spans 15 amino acids. The V end was cut by 6 bases, the J end by 0 bases, with 13 bases between. Turning to this clone: Its antigen remains unknown.

Measured with immunoSEQ multiplex PCR; TCRdb has only the in-frame clones, and not every one. The data contain 130,000 or so clones, about 90% of them seen just once; the ten biggest clones take up 5.4%. V gene TRBV10-3 combines with J gene TRBJ2-3, with D hard to call. The material sequenced was peripheral blood, taken on day 0 of AZD1222 vaccination. This receptor was taken from an adult in good health. CDR3 in amino acids: CAIRRKVDSTDTQYF. The DNA for the CDR3 is TGTGCCATCAGACGGAAAGTCGATAGCACAGATACGCAGTATTTT.